These T cell receptor beta chains were read from a single sample in a study of cytomegalovirus exposure and HLA in healthy donors. TCRdb keeps only in-frame clones here, not all; method: immunoSEQ multiplex PCR. The sample is made up of about 150,000 clones, and the top ten hold approximately 1.5% of it. The source material was PBMCs. Receptors originate from a woman aged 45-60 years in good health and CMV-seronegative. Both conserved end residues are part of each CDR3. The D gene is left open where the match is weak.

j_call,d_call,v_call,cdr3_nt,cdr3_aa
TRBJ2-3,.,TRBV7-3,TGTGCCAGCAGCTTAAGCACAGGACAAACAGATACGCAGTATTTT,CASSLSTGQTDTQYF
TRBJ2-3,.,TRBV7-3,TGTGCCAGCAGCTTCGGGACACCGAACACAGATACGCAGTATTTT,CASSFGTPNTDTQYF
TRBJ2-1,TRBD2,TRBV27,TGTGCCAGCAGTCTAGGGGCGGGGGGGCCCAATGAGCAGTTCTTC,CASSLGAGGPNEQFF
TRBJ1-6,TRBD1,TRBV11-1,TGTGCCAGCAGCCACGGACAGGGTGGTTCACCCCTCCACTTT,CASSHGQGGSPLHF
TRBJ2-1,TRBD1,TRBV5-1,TGCGCCAGCAGCGCGAGACAGGGTGAGAGGCAGTTCTTC,CASSARQGERQFF
TRBJ2-7,TRBD1,TRBV28,TGTGCCAGCACTTCGGGACAGGGGTACGAGCAGTACTTC,CASTSGQGYEQYF
TRBJ1-5,.,TRBV28,TGTGCCAGCACAATGGGGGGGTACCCCTTTAATCAGCCCCAGCATTTT,CASTMGGYPFNQPQHF
TRBJ2-7,TRBD2,TRBV7-9,TGTGCCAGCAGCTCGACTAGCGGGAGGGGCGACGAGCAGTACTTC,CASSSTSGRGDEQYF
TRBJ2-2,.,TRBV18,TGTGCCAGCTCACCACCGTCGGACACCGGGGAGCTGTTTTTT,CASSPPSDTGELFF
TRBJ2-7,TRBD1,TRBV19,TGTGCCAGTAGTAGGACAGGGAGTTCCGAGCAGTACTTC,CASSRTGSSEQYF
TRBJ1-3,.,TRBV5-1,TGCGCCAGCAGCTTGGACAGGGTCGGAAACACCATATATTTT,CASSLDRVGNTIYF
TRBJ1-5,.,TRBV6-1,TGTGCCAGCAGTAGACTAATGGGGGGAGGACAGCCCCAGCATTTT,CASSRLMGGGQPQHF
TRBJ2-7,.,TRBV5-8,TGTGCCAGCAGCTCCGGGACATTTTACGAGCAGTACTTC,CASSSGTFYEQYF
TRBJ1-6,TRBD1,TRBV7-2,TGTGCCAGCAGCCCCAGACAGGGGGCCAATTCACCCCTCCACTTT,CASSPRQGANSPLHF
TRBJ1-5,.,TRBV30,TGTGCCTGGAGTGTAAGAGAGAATCAGCCCCAGCATTTT,CAWSVRENQPQHF
TRBJ2-5,.,TRBV7-2,TGTGCCAGCAGCTTAACTAGGGACCAAGAGACCCAGTACTTC,CASSLTRDQETQYF
TRBJ2-5,TRBD1,TRBV9,TGTGCCAGCAGCCCCTGGACAGGGGAAGAGACCCAGTACTTC,CASSPWTGEETQYF
TRBJ2-7,TRBD1,TRBV10-3,TGTGCCATCAGTGTTGGGACAGGGGGCCCGGAGCAGTACTTC,CAISVGTGGPEQYF
TRBJ2-7,TRBD2,TRBV5-4,TGTGCCAGCAGCACTCCGGGACTAGCGGGGGGTAGATTGATCTACGAGCAGTACTTC,CASSTPGLAGGRLIYEQYF
TRBJ1-1,TRBD1,TRBV5-1,TGCGCCAGCAGCCCATCGGGACAGGGTGGCACTGAAGCTTTCTTT,CASSPSGQGGTEAFF
TRBJ1-2,.,TRBV12-5,TGTGCTAGTGGTTTGGACGGACTAGGGGGCTACACCTTC,CASGLDGLGGYTF
TRBJ1-1,.,TRBV9,TGTGCCAGCAGCGTAGGGAGGAACACTGAAGCTTTCTTT,CASSVGRNTEAFF
TRBJ1-3,.,TRBV5-6,TGTGCCAGCAGCCTTTACAGGGTCCTAGATGGAAACACCATATATTTT,CASSLYRVLDGNTIYF
TRBJ1-2,TRBD1,TRBV29-1,TGCAACGTTGACCCACAGGGGGCTGGAAGTGGCTACACCTTC,CNVDPQGAGSGYTF
TRBJ2-5,TRBD2,TRBV29-1,TGCAGCGCCCCCATGGCTAGCGGTAACCAAGAGACCCAGTACTTC,CSAPMASGNQETQYF
TRBJ2-5,.,TRBV5-1,TGCGCCAGCAGCTCGGCCGGGGTGCGGGAGACCCAGTACTTC,CASSSAGVRETQYF
TRBJ2-1,TRBD1,TRBV29-1,TGCAGCGTTGAGGACAGGGAGAGGTCCGACAATGAGCAGTTCTTC,CSVEDRERSDNEQFF
TRBJ1-2,TRBD1,TRBV5-1,TGCGCCAGCAGCGCGGGCGTCGCAGGGGGCGGCTACACCTTC,CASSAGVAGGGYTF
TRBJ2-1,.,TRBV19,TGTGCCAGCAGCCGCGCGGGCGCTGTTAATGAGCAGTTCTTC,CASSRAGAVNEQFF
TRBJ1-6,.,TRBV30,TGTGCCTGGAGAGGGATGGGACTGAGAAATTCACCCCTCCACTTT,CAWRGMGLRNSPLHF
TRBJ2-5,.,TRBV18,TGTGCCAGCTCGGACATGGGGGAGACCCAGTACTTC,CASSDMGETQYF
TRBJ2-5,TRBD1,TRBV5-4,TGTGCCAGCAGCTTACAGGGGGCATTGGGGACCCAGTACTTC,CASSLQGALGTQYF
TRBJ2-1,.,TRBV4-1,TGCGCCAGCAGCCAAGTGGTAGGGAGCAATGAGCAGTTCTTC,CASSQVVGSNEQFF
TRBJ2-3,TRBD1,TRBV29-1,TGCAGCGTTGAAAGAGGGGACAGGGGGCAAAGGAGAAGCACAGATACGCAGTATTTT,CSVERGDRGQRRSTDTQYF
TRBJ2-7,TRBD1,TRBV9,TGTGCCAGCAGTCGACAGGGAGCCTACGAGCAGTACTTC,CASSRQGAYEQYF
TRBJ2-7,.,TRBV13,TGTGCCAGCAGCTCTACCGGGTACGAGCAGTACTTC,CASSSTGYEQYF
TRBJ2-3,.,TRBV20-1,TGCAGTGCCGCGGGAGATACGCAGTATTTT,CSAAGDTQYF
TRBJ2-3,.,TRBV28,TGTGCCGCCGGGACACCAAGCACAGATACGCAGTATTTT,CAAGTPSTDTQYF
TRBJ1-1,TRBD1,TRBV9,TGTGCCAGCAGCGCAGATCACAGGGGATACACTGAAGCTTTCTTT,CASSADHRGYTEAFF
TRBJ2-6,TRBD1,TRBV7-6,TGTGCCAGCAGCCCCACTCACAGGGGGCTAACCTCTGGGGCCAACGTCCTGACTTTC,CASSPTHRGLTSGANVLTF
TRBJ2-7,.,TRBV9,TGTGCCAGCAGCGTCGGAGCCGGGTCGCAAGCCTACGAGCAGTACTTC,CASSVGAGSQAYEQYF
TRBJ1-4,.,TRBV13,TGTGCCAGCAGCTTAGAGCGGGGGATAGGTAATGAAAAACTGTTTTTT,CASSLERGIGNEKLFF
TRBJ2-5,TRBD2,TRBV19,TGTGCCAGTAGTATTCTAGCGGGCGGTCAAGAGACCCAGTACTTC,CASSILAGGQETQYF
TRBJ1-6,.,TRBV28,TGTGCCAGTCACACCCGGGACACCTATAATTCACCCCTCCACTTT,CASHTRDTYNSPLHF
TRBJ2-1,.,TRBV11-2,TGTGCCAGCAGCTTAGGGACTACTGGCAATGAGCAGTTCTTC,CASSLGTTGNEQFF
TRBJ2-5,.,TRBV27,TGTGCCAGCAGTGGGGCCGAAGAGACCCAGTACTTC,CASSGAEETQYF
TRBJ2-5,.,TRBV19,TGTGCCAGTAGTAAGGAGAGAATTCTCCAAGAGACCCAGTACTTC,CASSKERILQETQYF
TRBJ2-2,TRBD1,TRBV6-6,TGTGCCAGCAGTCACGCGACAGGGGGTGGAACCGGGGAGCTGTTTTTT,CASSHATGGGTGELFF
TRBJ2-7,TRBD1,TRBV10-3,TGTGCCATCAGTGAGACCCCGGGACAGCTCTCCTACGAGCAGTACTTC,CAISETPGQLSYEQYF
TRBJ2-1,.,TRBV28,TGTGCCAGCACCTTGGAGTTGGATTACAATGAGCAGTTCTTC,CASTLELDYNEQFF
TRBJ2-5,TRBD2,TRBV7-2,TGTGCCAGCAGTTTTCAGCGGGGGGGCCAAGAGACCCAGTACTTC,CASSFQRGGQETQYF
TRBJ1-5,TRBD1,TRBV5-1,TGCGCCAGCAGTACGGGACAGGGGAATCAGCCCCAGCATTTT,CASSTGQGNQPQHF